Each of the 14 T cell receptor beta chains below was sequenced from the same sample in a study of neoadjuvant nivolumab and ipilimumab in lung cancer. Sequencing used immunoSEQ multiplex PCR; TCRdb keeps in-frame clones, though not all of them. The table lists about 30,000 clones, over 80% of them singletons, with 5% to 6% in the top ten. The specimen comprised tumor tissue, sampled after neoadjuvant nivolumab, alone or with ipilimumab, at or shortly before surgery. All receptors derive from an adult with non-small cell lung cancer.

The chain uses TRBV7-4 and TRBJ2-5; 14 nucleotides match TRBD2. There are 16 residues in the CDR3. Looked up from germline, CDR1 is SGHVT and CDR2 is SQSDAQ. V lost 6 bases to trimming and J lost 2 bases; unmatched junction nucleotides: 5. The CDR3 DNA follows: TGTGCCAGCAGTCAGACTAGCGGGGGGGGACAAGAGACCCAGTACTTC. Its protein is CASSQTSGGGQETQYF.

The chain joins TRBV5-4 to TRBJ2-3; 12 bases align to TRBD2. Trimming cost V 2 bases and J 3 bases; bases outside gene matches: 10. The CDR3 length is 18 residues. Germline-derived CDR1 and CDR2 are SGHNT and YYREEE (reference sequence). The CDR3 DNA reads TGTGCCAGCAGCTTTCCTAGCGGGAGGGATCTGGCGACAGATACGCAGTATTTT. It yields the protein CASSFPSGRDLATDTQYF.

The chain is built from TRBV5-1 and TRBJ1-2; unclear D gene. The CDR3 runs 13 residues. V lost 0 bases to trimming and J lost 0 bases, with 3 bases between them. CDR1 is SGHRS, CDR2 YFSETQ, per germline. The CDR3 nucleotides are TGCGCCAGCAGCTTGGCGGCTAACTATGGCTACACCTTC. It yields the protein CASSLAANYGYTF.

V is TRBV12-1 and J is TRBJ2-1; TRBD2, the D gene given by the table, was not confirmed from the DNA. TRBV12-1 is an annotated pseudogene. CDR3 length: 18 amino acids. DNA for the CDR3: TGTGCCAGCAGCTTTGGCAAAAAAAGCGGGAGCTCCTACAATGAGCAGTTCTTC. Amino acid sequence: CASSFGKKSGSSYNEQFF.

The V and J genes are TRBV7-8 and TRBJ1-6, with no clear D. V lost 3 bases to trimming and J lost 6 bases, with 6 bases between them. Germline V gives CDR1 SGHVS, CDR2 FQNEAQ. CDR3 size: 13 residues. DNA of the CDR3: TGTGCCAGCAGCTTGGCATCTAATTCACCCCTCCACTTT. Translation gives CASSLASNSPLHF.

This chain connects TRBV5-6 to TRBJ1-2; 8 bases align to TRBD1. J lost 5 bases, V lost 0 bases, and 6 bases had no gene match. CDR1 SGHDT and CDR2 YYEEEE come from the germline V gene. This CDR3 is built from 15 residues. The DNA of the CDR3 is TGTGCCAGCAGCTTGGACGGGACAGGCCCATATGGCTACACCTTC. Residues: CASSLDGTGPYGYTF. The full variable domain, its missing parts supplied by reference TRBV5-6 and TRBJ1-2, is DAGVTQSPTHLIKTRGQQVTLRCSPKSGHDTVSWYQQALGQGPQFIFQYYEEEERQRGNFPDRFSGHQFPNYSSELNVNALLLGDSALYLCASSLDGTGPYGYTFGSGTRLTVV.

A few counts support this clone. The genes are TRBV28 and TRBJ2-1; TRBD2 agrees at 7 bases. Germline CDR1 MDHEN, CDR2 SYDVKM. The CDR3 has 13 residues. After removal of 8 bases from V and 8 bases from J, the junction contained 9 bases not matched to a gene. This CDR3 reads CASALALADEQFF. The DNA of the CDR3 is TGTGCCAGCGCACTAGCGTTGGCGGATGAGCAGTTCTTC.

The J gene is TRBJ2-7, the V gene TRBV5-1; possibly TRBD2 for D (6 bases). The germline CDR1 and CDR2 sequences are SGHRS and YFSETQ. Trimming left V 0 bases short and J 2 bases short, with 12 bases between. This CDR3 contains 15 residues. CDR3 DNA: TGCGCCAGCAGCTTGGTGTTAGCGGCAACCTACGAGCAGTACTTC. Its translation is CASSLVLAATYEQYF.

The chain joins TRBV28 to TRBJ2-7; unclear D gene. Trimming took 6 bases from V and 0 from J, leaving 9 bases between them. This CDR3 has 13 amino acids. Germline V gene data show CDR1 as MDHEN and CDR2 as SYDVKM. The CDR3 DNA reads TGTGCCAGCAGCCCCCAGATCTCCTACGAGCAGTACTTC. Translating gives CASSPQISYEQYF.

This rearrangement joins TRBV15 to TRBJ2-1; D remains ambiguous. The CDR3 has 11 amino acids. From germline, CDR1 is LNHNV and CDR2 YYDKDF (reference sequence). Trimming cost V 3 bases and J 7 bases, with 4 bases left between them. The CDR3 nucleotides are TGTGCCACCAGCAGGGAGAATGAGCAGTTCTTC. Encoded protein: CATSRENEQFF. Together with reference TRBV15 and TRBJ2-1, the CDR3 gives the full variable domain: DAMVIQNPRYQVTQFGKPVTLSCSQTLNHNVMYWYQQKSSQAPKLLFHYYDKDFNNEADTPDNFQSRRPNTSFCFLDIRSPGLGDTAMYLCATSRENEQFFGPGTRLTVL.

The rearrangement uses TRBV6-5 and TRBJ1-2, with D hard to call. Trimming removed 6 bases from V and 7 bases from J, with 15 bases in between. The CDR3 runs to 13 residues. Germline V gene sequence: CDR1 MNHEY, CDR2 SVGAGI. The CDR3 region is CASSCGRLCGYTF. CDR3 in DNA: TGTGCCAGCAGCTGCGGCCGTTTGTGTGGCTACACCTTC.

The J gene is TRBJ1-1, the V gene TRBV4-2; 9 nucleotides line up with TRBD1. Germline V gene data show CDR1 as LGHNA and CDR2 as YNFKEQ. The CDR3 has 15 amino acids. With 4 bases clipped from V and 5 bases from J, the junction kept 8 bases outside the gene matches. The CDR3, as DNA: TGTGCCAGCAGCCCGGACCTGACAGGGGGGACTGAAGCTTTCTTT. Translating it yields CASSPDLTGGTEAFF.

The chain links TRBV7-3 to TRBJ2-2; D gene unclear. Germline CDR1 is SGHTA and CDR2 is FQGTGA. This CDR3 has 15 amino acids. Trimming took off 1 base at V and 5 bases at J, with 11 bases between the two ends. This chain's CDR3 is CASSLILSGTGELFF. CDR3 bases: TGTGCCAGCAGCTTAATTCTGTCGGGTACCGGGGAGCTGTTTTTT.

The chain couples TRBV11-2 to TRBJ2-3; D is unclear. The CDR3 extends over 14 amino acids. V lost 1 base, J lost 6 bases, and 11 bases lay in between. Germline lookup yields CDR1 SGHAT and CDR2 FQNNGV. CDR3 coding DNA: TGTGCCAGCAGCTTAGTTGGGCCCCCCGATACGCAGTATTTT. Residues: CASSLVGPPDTQYF.